The T cell receptor beta chain under discussion was sequenced for a study of OX40 agonist ivuxolimab in advanced cancers. This CDR3 has 13 amino acids. Germline V gene data show CDR1 as SGHDN and CDR2 as FVKESK. Trimming shortened V by 6 bases and J by 2 bases, and 11 bases separated the two germline ends. The repertoire was sequenced with immunoSEQ multiplex PCR; TCRdb's copy has only in-frame clones and lacks some. The sample has 65,000 to 100,000 clones, 90% to 95% seen once; the top ten hold 8.5% to 10%. Remarks on this clone: Its antigen is as yet unknown.

Findings and caveats of the study: The CD4+ and CD8+ T cells in the blood had expanded clonally by week 6 at 0.1 to 3.0 mg/kg.

This TCR was recovered from an adult with an advanced solid tumor such as melanoma, head and neck, liver or kidney cancer. Sequences were derived from CD4+ or CD8+ T cells sorted from blood, sampled in a trial of the OX40 agonist ivuxolimab. The rearrangement links TRBV14 to TRBJ2-7; possibly TRBD2 for D (6 bases). Here the CDR3 DNA reads TGTGCCAGCAGTCGGCGGGGAGCCTACGAGCAGTACTTC. Amino acid sequence: CASSRRGAYEQYF.